This T cell receptor beta chain was documented in a study of CD8 T cells in Susac syndrome. Trimming cost V 0 bases and J 2 bases; bases outside gene matches: 10. The CDR3 runs to 16 residues. Germline V CDR1 and CDR2: DFQATT, SNEGSKA (reference sequence). It was with random hexamers that roughly 0.45 to 1 ug RNA was reverse transcribed. Using its own MiXCR run on the immunoSEQ multiplex PCR reads, TCRdb lists one record per CDR3 protein. Among about 120,000 distinct CDR3 sequences, about 94% were seen once, and the ten largest hold around 0.2%. Sequenced sample: CD8+ T cells from PBMCs. The chain carries TRBV20-1 and TRBJ2-7, with 7 bases matching TRBD1. The clonotype originates from a human donor with Susac syndrome. The DNA for the CDR3 is TGCAGTGCTAGAGATCTGAGGCAGGGGGTCCCCTACGAGCAGTACTTC. It codes for CSARDLRQGVPYEQYF.